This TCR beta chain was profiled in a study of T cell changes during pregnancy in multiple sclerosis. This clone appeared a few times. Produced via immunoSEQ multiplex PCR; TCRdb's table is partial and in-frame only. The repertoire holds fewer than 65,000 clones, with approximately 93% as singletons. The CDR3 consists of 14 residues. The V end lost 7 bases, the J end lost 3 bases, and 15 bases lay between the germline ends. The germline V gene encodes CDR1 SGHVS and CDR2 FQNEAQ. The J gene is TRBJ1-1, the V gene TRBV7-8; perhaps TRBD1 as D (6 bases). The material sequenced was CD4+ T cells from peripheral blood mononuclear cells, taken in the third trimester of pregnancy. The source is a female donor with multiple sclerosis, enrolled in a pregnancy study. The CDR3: CASNQGGGHTEAFF. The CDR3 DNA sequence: TGTGCCAGCAACCAAGGGGGAGGGCACACTGAAGCTTTCTTT.